The sequence of this T cell receptor (beta chain) was determined in a study of cytomegalovirus exposure and HLA in healthy donors. General study results and limits: When a later analysis was performed, an Asian-associated ancestry cluster reportedly had fewer N-insertions than the approximately 700-donor mean. Prior analysis indicated that the majority of TCR beta V segments exhibited productivity approximately 87% or approximately 30% of the time.

Regarding this clone: What it binds is unknown.

CDR3 length: 14 residues. Germline trimming cut 4 bases from V and 9 bases from J; bases unmatched to any gene: 9. Germline V lookup: CDR1 SNHLY, CDR2 FYNNEI. PCR primers comprised 60 Vbeta and 13 Jbeta primers. Per the original methods: Counted up in a later analysis, unique TCR beta chains came to approximately 77 million, with around 11 million shared. Measured with immunoSEQ multiplex PCR; TCRdb has only the in-frame clones, and not every one. V and J calls and clone size come straight from that table; D and trimming were deduced from the DNA. Among under 150,000 clones listed, under 70% were seen once.

Sequenced input: PBMCs. The chain recombines TRBV2 with TRBJ2-4; TRBD1 agrees at 7 bases. The sequence came from a young man in good health and CMV-seropositive. Here the CDR3 reads CASSGTGTVVIQYF. The CDR3, as DNA: TGTGCCAGCAGTGGGACCGGGACAGTCGTCATTCAGTACTTC.